The rows below give T cell receptor beta chains drawn from one sample of a study of T cell responses to AZD1222 COVID-19 vaccine. Libraries were prepared by immunoSEQ multiplex PCR; TCRdb keeps only in-frame clonotypes and omits some of them. The table lists tens of thousands of clones, 65% to 85% of them singletons. The material sequenced was peripheral blood, taken on day 0 of MenACWY control vaccination. All receptors derive from an adult in good health. Both conserved end residues are part of each CDR3. The D gene is left open where the match is weak. Clone size is stated in some rows and not others, as once, few, many or a class when expanded.

>TRBV7-7|few|.|TRBJ2-3
TGTGCCAGCAGCCTTGGGACGGGCACAGATACGCAGTATTTT
CASSLGTGTDTQYF
>TRBV15|.|.|TRBJ1-1
TGTGCCACCAGCAGCTCCTGGGCAGCGAACACTGAAGCTTTCTTT
CATSSSWAANTEAFF
>TRBV20-1|.|TRBD2|TRBJ2-5
TGCAGTGCTAGTTGGGGGGGGACCCAGTACTTC
CSASWGGTQYF
>TRBV13|few|.|TRBJ1-2
TGTGCCAGCAGCTTAGTTGGGGACGAGATTAGCGCCGGCTACACCTTC
CASSLVGDEISAGYTF
>TRBV19|.|.|TRBJ1-2
TGTGCCAGTAGTATACGGGACACCGGTGCCCGGGGCTACACCTTC
CASSIRDTGARGYTF
>TRBV30|.|.|TRBJ1-4
TGTGCCTGGAGGGGCGAGTTAGGGCATCATAATGAAAAACTGTTTTTT
CAWRGELGHHNEKLFF
>TRBV29-1|.|.|TRBJ1-4
TGCAGCGTGGGGCAGGGGATAGCTAATGAAAAACTGTTTTTT
CSVGQGIANEKLFF
>TRBV29-1|.|.|TRBJ1-2
TGCAGCGCCGGGGATCAGGGATCAGGCTACACCTTC
CSAGDQGSGYTF
>TRBV3-1/TRBV3-2|.|.|TRBJ2-4
TGTGCCAGCAGCCGGACTACGGGGGCTCGCGCCAAAAACATTCAGTACTTC
CASSRTTGARAKNIQYF
>TRBV2|.|TRBD1|TRBJ2-5
TGTGCCGGTGCCCCACAGGGGGGAAAGAGCGAGACCCAGTACTTC
CAGAPQGGKSETQYF
>TRBV7-8|.|.|TRBJ2-5
TGTGCCAGCAGGGGGAACCAAGAGACCCAGTACTTC
CASRGNQETQYF
>TRBV20-1|few|.|TRBJ2-1
TGCAGTGCTAGTCTTCGGGTGAATGAGCAGTTCTTC
CSASLRVNEQFF
>TRBV6-5|.|.|TRBJ1-1
TGTGCCAGCAGTTACTCGGGACACACGAACACTGAAGCTTTCTTT
CASSYSGHTNTEAFF
>TRBV11-2|.|.|TRBJ1-2
TGTGCCAGCAGCTTAGCTCACCTGAGCGGGGCGGATGGCTACACCTTC
CASSLAHLSGADGYTF
>TRBV7-2|.|TRBD2|TRBJ2-1
TGTGCCAGCAGCTCATGGGGGGGAGGAAGGAATGAGCAGTTCTTC
CASSSWGGGRNEQFF
>TRBV5-1|.|.|TRBJ1-2
TGCGCCAGCAGCATGCCGGGGAACTATGGCTACACCTTC
CASSMPGNYGYTF
>TRBV5-4|.|.|TRBJ2-6
TGTGCCGCGGTAAGGGCAGGCTCTGCCTCTGGGGCCAACGTCCTGACTTTC
CAAVRAGSASGANVLTF
>TRBV5-1|.|TRBD1|TRBJ2-5
TGCGCCAGCAGCTCCTCCACAGGGGATGGAGAGACCCAGTACTTC
CASSSSTGDGETQYF
>TRBV7-9|.|.|TRBJ1-2
TGTGCCAGCAGCTCGCCCAGGGGTGCTAACTATGGCTACACCTTC
CASSSPRGANYGYTF
>TRBV6-7|.|TRBD1|TRBJ2-4
TGTGCCAGCAGTTCGACAGGGAAGATAAACATTCAGTACTTC
CASSSTGKINIQYF
>TRBV18|.|TRBD1|TRBJ1-1
TGTGCCAGCTCCCACGGACAGGGGAACACTGAAGCTTTCTTT
CASSHGQGNTEAFF
>TRBV5-4|once|.|TRBJ2-1
TGTGCCAGCAGCCGAGAGGCTGAAGGGGAGCAGTTCTTC
CASSREAEGEQFF
>TRBV7-7|.|.|TRBJ2-7
TGTGCCAGCAGCTTAGCTAGCGGAAGCTCCTACGAGCAGTACTTC
CASSLASGSSYEQYF
>TRBV29-1|.|.|TRBJ2-3
TGCAGCTCCAAGGGGACAGATACGCAGTATTTT
CSSKGTDTQYF
>TRBV3-1/TRBV3-2|.|.|TRBJ1-2
TGTGCCAGCAGCCAAACTAACTATGGCTACACCTTC
CASSQTNYGYTF
>TRBV21-1|.|.|TRBJ1-3
TGTGCCAGCAGCAAACATCCGGGAAGATCTGGAAACACCATATATTTT
CASSKHPGRSGNTIYF
>TRBV5-1|.|.|TRBJ1-6
TGCGCCAGCAATACGAACGGGGGGAATTCACCCCTCCACTTT
CASNTNGGNSPLHF
>TRBV10-2|once|.|TRBJ1-1
TGCGCCAGCAGTGAAGACACTTTGAACACTGAAGCTTTCTTT
CASSEDTLNTEAFF
>TRBV3-1/TRBV3-2|.|.|TRBJ2-2
TGTGCCAGCAGCCAAGCGGGACCCCACACCGGGGAGCTGTTTTTT
CASSQAGPHTGELFF
>TRBV7-9|.|TRBD1|TRBJ2-2
TGTGCCAGCAGCTGGACAGGGATAGCCGGGGAGCTGTTTTTT
CASSWTGIAGELFF
>TRBV25-1|few|.|TRBJ1-6
TGTGCCAGCACTGGGCCGGGGTCACCCCTCCACTTT
CASTGPGSPLHF
>TRBV9|.|.|TRBJ1-1
TGTGCCAGCAGCGTAGATTCCGGGCCGAACACTGAAGCTTTCTTT
CASSVDSGPNTEAFF
>TRBV18|.|TRBD1|TRBJ1-2
TGTGCCAGCTCTCTCGGACAGGCCTATGGCTACACCTTC
CASSLGQAYGYTF
>TRBV5-6|.|.|TRBJ2-2
TGTGCCAGCAGCTTGGGACCGATGGGCACCGGGGAGCTGTTTTTT
CASSLGPMGTGELFF
>TRBV9|.|TRBD1|TRBJ1-2
TGTGCCAGCAGCGTTCAGGGGGATTTCTATGGCTACACCTTC
CASSVQGDFYGYTF
>TRBV30|once|.|TRBJ2-3
TGTGCCTGGAGTGTAGGCTTGGCAAGAGATACGCAGTATTTT
CAWSVGLARDTQYF
>TRBV12-3/TRBV12-4|.|.|TRBJ2-7
TGTGCCAGCAGTTTAGGGTTAGGGTGGAGGGGGGACTTC
CASSLGLGWRGDF
>TRBV7-2|.|TRBD2|TRBJ2-3
TGTGCCAGCAGCTTAGCGATAGCGGGAGGCACAGATACGCAGTATTTT
CASSLAIAGGTDTQYF
>TRBV18|.|TRBD1|TRBJ2-5
TGTGCCAGCTCACCCCGGACAGGGCAAAAAGAGACCCAGTACTTC
CASSPRTGQKETQYF
>TRBV4-2|few|.|TRBJ2-2
TGTGCCAGCAGCCCCCCAGGGGGGGTAAACACCGGGGAGCTGTTTTTT
CASSPPGGVNTGELFF
>TRBV5-1|.|TRBD1|TRBJ1-4
TGCGCCAGCAGCCCGGGACAGGGACATGAAAAACTGTTTTTT
CASSPGQGHEKLFF
>TRBV5-8|.|.|TRBJ1-4
TGTGCCAGCAGCTTTTCTCTCCAGAACGATGAAAAACTGTTTTTT
CASSFSLQNDEKLFF